This T cell receptor beta chain was sequenced during a study of OX40 agonist ivuxolimab in advanced cancers. Autoimmune disease history or systemic immunosuppression led to patient exclusion. Baseline was the first blood sampling point, followed by cycle 4 day 1 and cycle 7 day 1. V lost 0 bases to trimming and J lost 3 bases, with 14 bases between them. Germline CDR1 is MGHRA and CDR2 is YSYEKL. The CDR3 is 16 amino acids. Profiling relied on immunoSEQ multiplex PCR, and the TCRdb table lists in-frame clones only, not all of them. The sample includes tens of thousands of clones, over 80% of them seen just once.

The source of this sequence is an adult with an advanced solid tumor such as melanoma, head and neck, liver or kidney cancer. The specimen was CD4+ or CD8+ T cells sorted from blood, collected in a trial of the OX40 agonist ivuxolimab. The chain joins TRBV4-1 to TRBJ1-2, with D uncertain. The CDR3 spells CASSQDISGSYYGYTF. In nucleotides, the CDR3 is TGCGCCAGCAGCCAAGACATTTCAGGCTCTTACTATGGCTACACCTTC.